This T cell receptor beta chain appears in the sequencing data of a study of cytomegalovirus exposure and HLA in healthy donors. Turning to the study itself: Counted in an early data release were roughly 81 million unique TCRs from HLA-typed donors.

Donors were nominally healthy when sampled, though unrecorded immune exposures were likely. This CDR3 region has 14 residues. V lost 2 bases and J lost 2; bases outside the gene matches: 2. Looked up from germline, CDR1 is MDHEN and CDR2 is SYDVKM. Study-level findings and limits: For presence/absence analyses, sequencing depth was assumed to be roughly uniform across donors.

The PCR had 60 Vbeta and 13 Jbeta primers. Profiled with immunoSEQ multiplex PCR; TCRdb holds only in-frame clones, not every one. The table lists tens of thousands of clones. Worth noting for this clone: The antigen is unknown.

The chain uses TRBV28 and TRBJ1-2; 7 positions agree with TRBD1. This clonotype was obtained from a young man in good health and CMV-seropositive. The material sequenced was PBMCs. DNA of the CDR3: TGTGCCAGCAGTTTAGAGACAGGGAACTATGGCTACACCTTC. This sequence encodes CASSLETGNYGYTF.